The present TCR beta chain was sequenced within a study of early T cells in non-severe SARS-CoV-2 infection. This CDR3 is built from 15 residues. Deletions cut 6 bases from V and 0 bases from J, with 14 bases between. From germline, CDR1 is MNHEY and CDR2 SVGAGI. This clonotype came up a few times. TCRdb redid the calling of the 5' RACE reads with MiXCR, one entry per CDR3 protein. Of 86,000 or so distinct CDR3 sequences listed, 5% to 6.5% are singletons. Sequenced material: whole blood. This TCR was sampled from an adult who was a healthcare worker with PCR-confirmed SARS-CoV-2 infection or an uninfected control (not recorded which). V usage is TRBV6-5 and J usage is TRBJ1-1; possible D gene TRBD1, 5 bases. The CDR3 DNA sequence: TGTGCCAGCAGACCTGACAGAGTCATGAACACTGAAGCTTTCTTT. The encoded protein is CASRPDRVMNTEAFF.